Sequencing of this T cell receptor (beta chain) was carried out in a study of Graves' ophthalmopathy and Graves' hyperthyroidism. Broader study findings: With 70.59% sensitivity and approximately 72% specificity, the model predicted ophthalmopathy progression. Blood samples also showed most expanded thyroid clonotypes exceeding 0.001 frequency.

The authors amplified TCR beta CDR3 regions, and they did so from RNA transcripts for repertoire sequencing. Investigators did first-round RT-PCR with HTBI primers, then second-round multiplex PCR. From the multiplex PCR reads, TCRdb called clonotypes with MiXCR, one entry per CDR3 protein. The table shows some 1.1 million distinct CDR3 sequences, with 35% to 40% occurring only once. Turning to this clonotype: Its specificity is unknown.

Per the germline V gene, CDR1 is SEHNR and CDR2 is FQNEAQ (reference sequence). The CDR3 totals 16 residues. Trimming removed 5 bases from V and 5 bases from J, with 22 bases in between. The chain links TRBV7-9 to TRBJ2-7, with TRBD1 as a possible D gene (6 bases). The sequenced sample consisted of peripheral blood or thyroid tissue (not recorded which). The receptor's source is an adult man with Graves' hyperthyroidism. The CDR3 is CASSHIPGQTSNEQYF. CDR3 bases: TGTGCCAGCAGCCACATCCCTGGACAGACGTCCAACGAGCAGTACTTC.